Presented here are 11 T cell receptor beta chains from one specimen sequenced in a study of T cells in Graves' hyperthyroidism and ophthalmopathy. There were TCR beta CDR3 regions amplified from RNA transcripts. HTBI primers were used for first-round RT-PCR of the TCR CDR3. TCRdb recomputed calls from the multiplex PCR reads with MiXCR, one row per CDR3 protein. The sample carries 450,000 to 700,000 distinct CDR3 sequences, just over 45% recorded once. Sequenced sample: peripheral blood or thyroid tissue (not recorded which). These receptors all stem from an adult woman with Graves' disease, either hyperthyroidism or ophthalmopathy (not recorded which).

Points on this clonotype: This could be a read error, since a much larger clone is one nucleotide away. This chain joins TRBV29-1 and TRBJ2-5, with D tentatively TRBD1 (5 bases). Germline V gene data show CDR1 as SQVTM and CDR2 as ANQGSEA. This CDR3 contains 12 residues. V lost 7 bases and J 9 bases, leaving 18 bases between the germline ends. The chain's CDR3 is CSALTDKRAQYF. CDR3 sequence (DNA): TGCAGCGCATTGACAGATAAGAGAGCCCAGTACTTC.

This rearrangement joins TRBV29-1 to TRBJ2-7; 8 bases are shared with TRBD1. The CDR3 length is 13 residues. Trimming removed 4 bases from V and 0 bases from J; junction bases left unmatched: 2. The germline V gene encodes CDR1 SQVTM and CDR2 ANQGSEA. CDR3 sequence reads: CSVVRGHSYEQYF. CDR3 nucleotide sequence: TGCAGCGTTGTCAGGGGGCACTCCTACGAGCAGTACTTC.

Ten or more counts support this clonotype. This chain uses TRBV29-1 with TRBJ1-1; 7 nucleotides match TRBD1. Germline trimming cut 4 bases from V and 1 base from J; bases unmatched to any gene: 3. This CDR3 contains 13 residues. In germline, CDR1 is SQVTM, CDR2 ANQGSEA. The CDR3 DNA reads as TGCAGCGTTGCTAGACAGGGGAACACTGAAGCTTTCTTT. It encodes CSVARQGNTEAFF.

The chain employs TRBV28 and TRBJ1-2; possible D gene TRBD1, 5 bases. Trimming took off 6 bases at V and 7 bases at J, with 21 bases between the two ends. The CDR3 runs 15 residues. CDR1 is MDHEN and CDR2 is SYDVKM in the germline V gene. The DNA of the CDR3 is TGTGCCAGCAGATCAAGTCCCGGGACCGTGTTTGGCTACACCTTC. Translated, it gives CASRSSPGTVFGYTF.

This clonotype was recorded a few times. The chain employs TRBV4-1 and TRBJ2-7; TRBD2 is a possible D gene (6 bases). V lost 5 bases and J lost 4, with 21 bases in between. The CDR3 is 16 residues long. The germline V gene encodes CDR1 MGHRA and CDR2 YSYEKL. CDR3 sequence: CASSFSSTGLQYEQYF. DNA for the CDR3: TGCGCCAGCAGCTTCAGTTCAACGGGACTCCAATACGAGCAGTACTTC.

The genes are TRBV7-2 and TRBJ2-7, with TRBD1 matching over 10 bases. Trimming at V came to 3 bases and at J to 6 bases, leaving 5 bases not matched to a gene. The CDR3 spans 14 residues. Germline V CDR1 and CDR2: SGHTA, FQGNSA. CDR3 region: CASSFSGQGGEQYF. The CDR3 region has the DNA TGTGCCAGCAGCTTTTCCGGACAGGGGGGCGAGCAGTACTTC.

This clonotype was counted at least ten times. This chain links TRBV7-2 with TRBJ2-5; D is undetermined. The V and J ends lost 2 bases and 4 bases respectively, with 11 bases between them. This CDR3 has 14 residues. Germline V gives CDR1 SGHTA, CDR2 FQGNSA. CDR3 loop: CASSLWLVGETQYF. CDR3 bases: TGTGCCAGCAGCTTATGGTTAGTCGGAGAGACCCAGTACTTC.

The table lists this clonotype with many counts. The rearrangement uses TRBV12-3 or TRBV12-4 and TRBJ1-6; D unclear. The CDR3 contains 12 residues. V was trimmed by 7 bases and J by 10 bases, leaving 11 bases between them. The CDR3, as DNA: TGTGCCAGCACCCGAGGCGTCTCACCCCTCCACTTT. It yields the protein CASTRGVSPLHF.

This clonotype was detected ten times or more. V and J are TRBV13 and TRBJ1-2, with 8 bases that match TRBD1. This CDR3 is 14 amino acids long. Germline trimming cut 4 bases from V and 4 bases from J; bases unmatched to any gene: 5. Germline values: CDR1 PRHDT, CDR2 FYEKMQ (reference sequence). CDR3 coding DNA: TGTGCCAGCAGCTCGAGGACAGGGCGCTATGGCTACACCTTC. As protein: CASSSRTGRYGYTF.

In its sample, this clonotype was seen once. A much larger clone differs from this one at a single base, so this may be a read error. J is TRBJ1-1 and V is TRBV9; no clear D gene. Germline CDR1 is SGDLS and CDR2 is YYNGEE. The V and J ends lost 4 bases and 3 bases respectively, with 10 bases between them. The CDR3 is 13 amino acids. CDR3 region: CASSHGGDTEAFF. The CDR3 DNA is TGTGCCAGCAGCCACGGCGGGGACACTGAAGCTTTCTTT.

The chain employs TRBV29-1 and TRBJ2-7; TRBD2 agrees at 11 bases. The CDR3 runs 15 residues. Germline CDR1 reads SQVTM; CDR2 reads ANQGSEA. J was trimmed by 4 bases and V by 5 bases; bases with no gene match: 10. The CDR3, as DNA: TGCAGCGTTATTCTACGACTAGCGGGAATGTACGAGCAGTACTTC. This translates into CSVILRLAGMYEQYF.